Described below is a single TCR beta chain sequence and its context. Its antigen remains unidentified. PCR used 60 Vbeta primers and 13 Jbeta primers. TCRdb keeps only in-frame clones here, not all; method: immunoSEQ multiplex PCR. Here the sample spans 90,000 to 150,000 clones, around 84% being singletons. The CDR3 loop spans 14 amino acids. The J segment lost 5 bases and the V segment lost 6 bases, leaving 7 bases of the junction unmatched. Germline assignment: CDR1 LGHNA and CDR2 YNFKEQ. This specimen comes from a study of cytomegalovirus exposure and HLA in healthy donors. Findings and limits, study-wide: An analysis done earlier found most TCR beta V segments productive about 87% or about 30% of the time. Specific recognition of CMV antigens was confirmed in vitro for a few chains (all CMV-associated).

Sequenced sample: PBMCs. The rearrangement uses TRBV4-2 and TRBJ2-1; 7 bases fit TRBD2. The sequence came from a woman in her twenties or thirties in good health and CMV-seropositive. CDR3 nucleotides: TGTGCCAGCAGGGGGCTAGCGGAGAACAATGAGCAGTTCTTC. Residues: CASRGLAENNEQFF.